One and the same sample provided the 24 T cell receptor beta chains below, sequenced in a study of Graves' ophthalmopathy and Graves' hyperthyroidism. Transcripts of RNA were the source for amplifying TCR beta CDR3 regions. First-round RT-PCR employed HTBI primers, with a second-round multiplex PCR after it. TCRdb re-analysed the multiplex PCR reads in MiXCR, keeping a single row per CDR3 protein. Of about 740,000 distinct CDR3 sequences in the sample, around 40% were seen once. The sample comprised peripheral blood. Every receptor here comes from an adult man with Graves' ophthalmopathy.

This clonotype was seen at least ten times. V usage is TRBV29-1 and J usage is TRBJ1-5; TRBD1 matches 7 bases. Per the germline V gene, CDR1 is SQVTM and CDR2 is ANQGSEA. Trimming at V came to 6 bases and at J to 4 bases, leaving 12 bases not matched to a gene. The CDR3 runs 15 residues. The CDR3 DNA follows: TGCAGCGTCGCCTTTTTAGGACAGGAAAATCAGCCCCAGCATTTT. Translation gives CSVAFLGQENQPQHF.

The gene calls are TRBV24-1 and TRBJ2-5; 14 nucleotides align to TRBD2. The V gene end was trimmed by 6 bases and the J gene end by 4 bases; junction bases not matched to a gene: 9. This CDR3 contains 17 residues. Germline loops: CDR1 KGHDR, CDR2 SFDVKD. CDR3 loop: CATSTGLAGGLRETQYF. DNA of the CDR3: TGTGCCACCAGTACTGGACTAGCGGGAGGCCTCAGAGAGACCCAGTACTTC.

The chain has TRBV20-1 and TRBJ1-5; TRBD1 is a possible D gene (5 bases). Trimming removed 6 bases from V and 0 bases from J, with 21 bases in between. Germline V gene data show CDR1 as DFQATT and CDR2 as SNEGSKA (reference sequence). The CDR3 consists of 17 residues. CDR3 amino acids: CSAAGTDNFYSNQPQHF. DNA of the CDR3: TGCAGTGCAGCCGGGACCGACAATTTCTATAGCAATCAGCCCCAGCATTTT.

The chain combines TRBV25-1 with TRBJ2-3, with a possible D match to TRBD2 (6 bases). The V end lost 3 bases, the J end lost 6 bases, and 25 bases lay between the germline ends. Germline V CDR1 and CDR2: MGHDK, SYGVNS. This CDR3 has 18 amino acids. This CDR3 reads CASSDPRSPGGIGDTQYF. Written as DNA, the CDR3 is TGTGCCAGCAGTGATCCCCGTTCCCCCGGGGGAATAGGCGATACGCAGTATTTT. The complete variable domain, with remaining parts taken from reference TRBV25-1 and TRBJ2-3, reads EADIYQTPRYLVIGTGKKITLECSQTMGHDKMYWYQQDPGMELHLIHYSYGVNSTEKGDLSSESTVSRIRTEHFPLTLESARPSHTSQYLCASSDPRSPGGIGDTQYFGPGTRLTVL.

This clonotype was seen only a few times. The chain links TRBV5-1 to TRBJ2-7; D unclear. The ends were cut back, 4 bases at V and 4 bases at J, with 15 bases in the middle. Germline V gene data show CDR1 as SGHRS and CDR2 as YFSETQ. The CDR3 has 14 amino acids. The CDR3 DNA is TGCGCCAGCAGCGAGACCGGGCTCCGATACGAGCAGTACTTC. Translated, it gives CASSETGLRYEQYF.

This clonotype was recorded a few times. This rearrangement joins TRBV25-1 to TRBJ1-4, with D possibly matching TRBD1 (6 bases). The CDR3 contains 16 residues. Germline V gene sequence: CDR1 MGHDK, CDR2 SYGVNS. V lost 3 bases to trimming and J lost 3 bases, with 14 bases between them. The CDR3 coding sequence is TGTGCCAGCAGTGACCTTGCAGGGGAACCTAATGAAAAACTGTTTTTT. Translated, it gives CASSDLAGEPNEKLFF.

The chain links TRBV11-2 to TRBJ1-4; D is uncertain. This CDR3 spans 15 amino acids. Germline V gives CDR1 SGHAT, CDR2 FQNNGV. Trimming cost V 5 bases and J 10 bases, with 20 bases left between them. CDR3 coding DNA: TGTGCCAGCAGCCCCCACCAAACTAATAAAGGAAAACTGTTTTTT. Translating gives CASSPHQTNKGKLFF.

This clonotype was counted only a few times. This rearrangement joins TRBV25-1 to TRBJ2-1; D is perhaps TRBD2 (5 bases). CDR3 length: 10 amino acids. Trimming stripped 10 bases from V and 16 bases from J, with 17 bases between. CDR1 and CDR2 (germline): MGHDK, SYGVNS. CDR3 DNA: TGTGCCACAGCAGCGGAACGGATCTTCTTC. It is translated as CATAAERIFF.

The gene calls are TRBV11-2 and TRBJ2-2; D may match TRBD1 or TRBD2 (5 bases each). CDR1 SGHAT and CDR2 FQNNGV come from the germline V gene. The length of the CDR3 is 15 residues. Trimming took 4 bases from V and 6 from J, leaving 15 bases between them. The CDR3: CASSSGAALAGELFF. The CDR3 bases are TGTGCCAGCAGCTCCGGGGCAGCATTGGCCGGGGAGCTGTTTTTT.

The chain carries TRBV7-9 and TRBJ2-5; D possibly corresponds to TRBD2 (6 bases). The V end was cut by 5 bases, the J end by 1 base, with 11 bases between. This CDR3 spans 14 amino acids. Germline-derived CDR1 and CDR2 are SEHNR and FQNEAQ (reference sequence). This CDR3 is CASSPGDFQETQYF. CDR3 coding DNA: TGTGCCAGCAGCCCCGGGGACTTCCAAGAGACCCAGTACTTC.

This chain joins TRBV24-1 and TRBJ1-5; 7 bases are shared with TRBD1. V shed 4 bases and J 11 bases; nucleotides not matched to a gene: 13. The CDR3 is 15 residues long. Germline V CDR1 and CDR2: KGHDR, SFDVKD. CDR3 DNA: TGTGCCACCAGTGACCCTAGACAGGGCCAAGAGACCCAGCATTTT. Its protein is CATSDPRQGQETQHF.

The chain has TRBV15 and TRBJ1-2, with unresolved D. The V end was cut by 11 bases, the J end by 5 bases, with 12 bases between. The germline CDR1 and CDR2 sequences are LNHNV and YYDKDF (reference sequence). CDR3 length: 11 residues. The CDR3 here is CALPVGYGYTF. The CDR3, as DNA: TGTGCCCTACCAGTAGGGTATGGCTACACCTTC.

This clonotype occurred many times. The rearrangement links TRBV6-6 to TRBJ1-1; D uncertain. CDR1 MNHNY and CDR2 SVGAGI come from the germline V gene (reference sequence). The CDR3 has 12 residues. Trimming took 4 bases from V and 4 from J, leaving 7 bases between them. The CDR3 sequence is CASSSAGTEAFF. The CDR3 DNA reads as TGTGCCAGCAGTTCCGCCGGCACTGAAGCTTTCTTT.

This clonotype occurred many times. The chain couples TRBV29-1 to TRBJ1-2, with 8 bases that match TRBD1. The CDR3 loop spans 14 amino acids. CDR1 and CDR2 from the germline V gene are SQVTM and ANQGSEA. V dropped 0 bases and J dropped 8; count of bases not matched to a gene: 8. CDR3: CSVEDPGQGGGYTF. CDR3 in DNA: TGCAGCGTTGAAGACCCCGGACAGGGCGGAGGCTACACCTTC.

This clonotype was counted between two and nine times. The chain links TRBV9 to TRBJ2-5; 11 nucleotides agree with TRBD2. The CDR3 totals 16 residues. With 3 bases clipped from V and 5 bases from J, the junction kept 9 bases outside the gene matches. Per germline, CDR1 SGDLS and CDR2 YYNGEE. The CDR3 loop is CASSEGRTSGPETQYF. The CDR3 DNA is TGTGCCAGCAGCGAGGGGCGGACTAGCGGGCCGGAGACCCAGTACTTC.

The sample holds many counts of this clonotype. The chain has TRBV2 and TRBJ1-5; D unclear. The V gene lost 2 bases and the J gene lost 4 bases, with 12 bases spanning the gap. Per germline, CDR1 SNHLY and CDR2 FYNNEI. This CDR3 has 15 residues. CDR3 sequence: CASSERWASNQPQHF. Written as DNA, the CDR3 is TGTGCCAGCAGTGAAAGGTGGGCCTCAAATCAGCCCCAGCATTTT.

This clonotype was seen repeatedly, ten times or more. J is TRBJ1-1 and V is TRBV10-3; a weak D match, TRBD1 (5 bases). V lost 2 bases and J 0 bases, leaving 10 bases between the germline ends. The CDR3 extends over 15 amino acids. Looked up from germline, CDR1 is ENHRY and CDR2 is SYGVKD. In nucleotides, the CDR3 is TGTGCCATCAGTGAGGGCGGGGGGTTGAACACTGAAGCTTTCTTT. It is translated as CAISEGGGLNTEAFF.

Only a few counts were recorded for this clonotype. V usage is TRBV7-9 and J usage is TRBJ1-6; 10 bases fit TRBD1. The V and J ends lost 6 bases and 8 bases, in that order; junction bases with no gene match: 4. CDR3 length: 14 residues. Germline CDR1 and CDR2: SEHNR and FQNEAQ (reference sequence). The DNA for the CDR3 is TGTGCCAGCAGGCCGGGACAGGGGTATTCACCCCTCCACTTT. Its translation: CASRPGQGYSPLHF. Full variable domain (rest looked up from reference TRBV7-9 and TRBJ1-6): DTGVSQNPRHKITKRGQNVTFRCDPISEHNRLYWYRQTLGQGPEFLTYFQNEAQLEKSRLLSDRFSAERPKGSFSTLEIQRTEQGDSAMYLCASRPGQGYSPLHFGNGTRLTVT.

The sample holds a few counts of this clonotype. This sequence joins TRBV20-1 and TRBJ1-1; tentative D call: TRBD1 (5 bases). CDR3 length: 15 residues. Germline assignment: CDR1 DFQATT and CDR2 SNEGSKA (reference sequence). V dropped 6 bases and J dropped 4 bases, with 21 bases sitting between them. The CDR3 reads CSAPYMGGSGTEAFF. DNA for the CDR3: TGCAGTGCCCCGTATATGGGGGGATCGGGCACTGAAGCTTTCTTT.

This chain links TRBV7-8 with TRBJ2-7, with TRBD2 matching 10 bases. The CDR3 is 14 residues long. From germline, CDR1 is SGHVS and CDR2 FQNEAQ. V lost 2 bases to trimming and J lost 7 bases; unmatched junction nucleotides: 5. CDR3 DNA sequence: TGTGCCAGCAGCTTACTAGCGGGAGACTGGGAGCAGTACTTC. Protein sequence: CASSLLAGDWEQYF.

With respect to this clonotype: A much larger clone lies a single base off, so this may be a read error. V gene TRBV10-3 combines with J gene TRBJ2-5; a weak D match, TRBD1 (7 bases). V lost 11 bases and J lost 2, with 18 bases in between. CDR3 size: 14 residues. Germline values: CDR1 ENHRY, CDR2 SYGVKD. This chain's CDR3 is CAASRQGGQETQYF. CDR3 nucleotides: TGTGCCGCGAGCCGACAGGGAGGACAAGAGACCCAGTACTTC.

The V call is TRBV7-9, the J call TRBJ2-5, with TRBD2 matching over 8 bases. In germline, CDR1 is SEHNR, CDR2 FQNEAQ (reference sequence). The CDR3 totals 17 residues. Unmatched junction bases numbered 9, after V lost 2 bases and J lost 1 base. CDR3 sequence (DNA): TGTGCCAGCAGCTTACGATGGAGCGGGGGACCCCAAGAGACCCAGTACTTC. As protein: CASSLRWSGGPQETQYF.

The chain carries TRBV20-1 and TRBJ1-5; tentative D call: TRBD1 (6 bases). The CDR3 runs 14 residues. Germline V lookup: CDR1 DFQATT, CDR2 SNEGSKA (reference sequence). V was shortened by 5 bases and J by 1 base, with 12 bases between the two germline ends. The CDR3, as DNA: TGCAGTGCTGGATCCGGGACAAGCAATCAGCCCCAGCATTTT. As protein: CSAGSGTSNQPQHF.

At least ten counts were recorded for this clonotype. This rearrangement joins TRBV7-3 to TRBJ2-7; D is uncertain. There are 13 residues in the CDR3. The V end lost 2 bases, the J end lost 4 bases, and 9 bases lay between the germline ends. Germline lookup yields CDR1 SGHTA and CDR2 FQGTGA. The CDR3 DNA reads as TGTGCCAGCAGCTTAGGGGTGGGATACGAGCAGTACTTC. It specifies CASSLGVGYEQYF.